A selection of T cell receptor beta chains follows, all from one sample in a study of cytomegalovirus exposure and HLA in healthy donors. This table comes from immunoSEQ multiplex PCR, and its TCRdb copy is limited to in-frame clones, with some not included. The data contain approximately 100,000 clones, 75% to 85% of them singletons. Sequences were obtained from PBMCs. The receptors were gathered from a woman younger than 30 in good health and CMV-seropositive. CDR3s include the opening cysteine and the closing phenylalanine or tryptophan. A D gene is named only where the DNA matches it firmly. Not every row has a clone size; where given, it reads once, few, many or a size class.

length: 12
V: TRBV13
size: NA
D: NA
J: TRBJ2-1
DNA: TGTGCCAGCAGCCGGGGACAAAATGAGCAGTTCTTC
CDR3: CASSRGQNEQFF

length: 15
V: TRBV9
size: NA
D: TRBD1
J: TRBJ1-2
DNA: TGTGCCAGCAGCTCCCCCCCGGGACAGTTCTATGGCTACACCTTC
CDR3: CASSSPPGQFYGYTF

length: 18
V: TRBV4-2
size: few
D: TRBD2
J: TRBJ2-2
DNA: TGTGCCAGCAGCCAAGCGGATGGGGCTAGCGGGGGGTATGGGGAGCTGTTTTTT
CDR3: CASSQADGASGGYGELFF

length: 15
V: TRBV2
size: NA
D: NA
J: TRBJ1-3
DNA: TGTGCCAGCAGCGTGGATGGGGCGCGGGGAAACACCATATATTTT
CDR3: CASSVDGARGNTIYF

length: 15
V: TRBV5-1
size: few
D: TRBD1
J: TRBJ1-3
DNA: TGCGCCAGCAGGGGACAGATGAGCTCTGGAAACACCATATATTTT
CDR3: CASRGQMSSGNTIYF

length: 14
V: TRBV7-8
size: NA
D: TRBD1
J: TRBJ1-4
DNA: TGTGCCAGCAGCTTGGTAACAGGGGATGCAGTGATGTTTTTT
CDR3: CASSLVTGDAVMFF

length: 12
V: TRBV6-4
size: once
D: NA
J: TRBJ1-5
DNA: TGTGCCAGCAGTGCGGGGAATCAGCCCCAGCATTTT
CDR3: CASSAGNQPQHF

length: 12
V: TRBV2
size: few
D: NA
J: TRBJ2-7
DNA: TGTGCCAGCAGTGATGCGGCCAGCGAGCAGTACTTC
CDR3: CASSDAASEQYF

length: 16
V: TRBV9
size: NA
D: NA
J: TRBJ2-2
DNA: TGTGCCAGCAGCAAAACCGGGACTCCGAGCCTTGAAGAGCTGTTTTTT
CDR3: CASSKTGTPSLEELFF

length: 16
V: TRBV4-3
size: NA
D: NA
J: TRBJ1-3
DNA: TGCGCCAGCAGCCAGACCGGACAGCGTACCGGAAACACCATATATTTT
CDR3: CASSQTGQRTGNTIYF

length: 15
V: TRBV4-1
size: few
D: TRBD1
J: TRBJ2-7
DNA: TGCGCCAGCAGCCAAATACAGGGGGCGATAAACGAGCAGTACTTC
CDR3: CASSQIQGAINEQYF

length: 14
V: TRBV2
size: NA
D: NA
J: TRBJ1-5
DNA: TGTGCCAGCAGCAGACAGGCTAGCAATCAGCCCCAGCATTTT
CDR3: CASSRQASNQPQHF